The clone carrying this T cell receptor (beta chain) was seen only once. The target antigen is unknown. The sample is drawn from a study of PD-1 blockade in classical Hodgkin lymphoma. Study results and caveats: Individuals initiating nivolumab under 1 year after ASCT were excluded.

The protocol was immunoSEQ multiplex PCR, while the TCRdb copy is restricted to in-frame clones and leaves out a portion. The data contain about 20,000 clones, approximately 84% of them seen just once; the ten biggest clones take up 7.3%. Specified time point: cycle 4 day 1 (C4D1), after five to seven weeks of nivolumab. All patients relapsed after autologous stem cell transplantation, and brentuximab vedotin exposure varied. The study isolated CD8+ T cells from thawed PBMCs by magnetic negative selection. This CDR3 spans 14 amino acids. With 4 bases clipped from V and 6 bases from J, the junction kept 3 bases outside the gene matches. Germline CDR1 reads LGHNA; CDR2 reads YNFKEQ.

The TCR was taken from a human donor with classical Hodgkin lymphoma. The sample was CD8+ T cells from blood, taken before the fourth cycle of nivolumab. The rearrangement links TRBV4-2 to TRBJ2-7, with 13 nucleotides matching TRBD2. The CDR3 DNA sequence: TGTGCCAGCAGCCCACTAGCGGGGGGGTTCGAGCAGTACTTC. Its translation is CASSPLAGGFEQYF.